Listed here is a single T cell receptor (beta chain). This specimen comes from a study of blood T cell repertoires in COVID-19. Study-wide background: The United States, Italy and Spain supplied acute and convalescent COVID-19 samples. Sample material is recorded as cDNA or gDNA derived from T cells, B-cell-depleted T cells, or PBMCs.

The V segment lost 7 bases and the J segment 2 bases; nucleotides outside the gene matches: 8. This CDR3 comprises 14 residues. Per germline, CDR1 SQVTM and CDR2 ANQGSEA. Authors' data handling: By means of reference gene primer amplification, nucleated cell counts were estimated. Clones were read by immunoSEQ multiplex PCR, and TCRdb kept only the in-frame ones, dropping some. V and J calls and clone size are those listed in that table; D and trimming were worked out from the DNA. This sample has 150,000 or so clones, with around nine tenths found just once. This receptor was taken from a woman between 70 and 85 years old with acute or convalescent COVID-19. Sequencing was performed on peripheral blood. The chain joins TRBV29-1 to TRBJ2-5, with TRBD2 identical over 9 bases. The chain's CDR3 is CSGSGGLGQETQYF. In nucleotides, the CDR3 is TGCAGCGGTAGCGGGGGCCTAGGACAAGAGACCCAGTACTTC.